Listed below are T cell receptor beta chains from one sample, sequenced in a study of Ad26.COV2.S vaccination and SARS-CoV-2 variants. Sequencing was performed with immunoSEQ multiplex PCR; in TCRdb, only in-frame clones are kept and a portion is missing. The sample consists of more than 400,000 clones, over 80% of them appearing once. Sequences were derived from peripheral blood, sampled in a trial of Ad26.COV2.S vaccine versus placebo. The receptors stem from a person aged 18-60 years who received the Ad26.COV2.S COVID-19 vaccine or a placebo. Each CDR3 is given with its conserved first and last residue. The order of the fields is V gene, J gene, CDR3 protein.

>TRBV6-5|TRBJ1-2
CASRPPGINYGYTF
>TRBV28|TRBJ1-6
CASSQGLHNSPLHF
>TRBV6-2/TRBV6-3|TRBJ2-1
CASSYMQGSNEQFF
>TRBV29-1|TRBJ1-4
CSARTDRGEKLFF
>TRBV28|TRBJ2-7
CASSFFQGSYEQYF
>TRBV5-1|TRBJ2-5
CASSWDSGAETQYF
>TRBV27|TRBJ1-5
CASALSSNQPQHF
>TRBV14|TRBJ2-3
CASSQARVLSTDTQYF
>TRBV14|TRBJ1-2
CASSQEAGLFSYTF
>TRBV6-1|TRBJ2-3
CASSEVFPPGTLRGDTQYF
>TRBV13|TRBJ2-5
CASSSTSLSPQETQYF
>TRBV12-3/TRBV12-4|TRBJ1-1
CASSLAGTEAFF
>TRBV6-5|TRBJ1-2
CASSYSNRGIDGYTF
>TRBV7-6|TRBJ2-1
CASSLGGGLYNEQFF
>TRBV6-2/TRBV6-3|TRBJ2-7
CASSPRTGGPYEQYF
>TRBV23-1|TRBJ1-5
CASSWVETGKGQPQHF
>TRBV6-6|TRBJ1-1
CASSDPGTVNTEAFF
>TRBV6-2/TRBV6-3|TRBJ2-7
CASSYATQRDRIPLTYEQYF
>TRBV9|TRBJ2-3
CASTIDGGGGTDTQYF
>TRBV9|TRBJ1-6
CASSVTGWDSPLHF
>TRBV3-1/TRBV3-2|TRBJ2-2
CASSRGQGFAGELFF
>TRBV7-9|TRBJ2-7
CASSRGLGRVHEQYF
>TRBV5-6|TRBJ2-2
CASSLGNLYTGELFF
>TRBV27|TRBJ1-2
CASSFSGVGIYGYTF
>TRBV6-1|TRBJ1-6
CASSEALPRQGVHYNSPLHF
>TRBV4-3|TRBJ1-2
CASSQGFRGAFYGYTF
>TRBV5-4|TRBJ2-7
CASSLNGYEQYF
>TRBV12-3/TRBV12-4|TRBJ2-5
CASSNWSQETQYF
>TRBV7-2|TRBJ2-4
CASSLETVGNIQYF
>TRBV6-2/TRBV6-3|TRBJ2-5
CASSPTPDRVETQYF
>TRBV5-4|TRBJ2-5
CASSLREKETQYF
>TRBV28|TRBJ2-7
CASSLGGYEQYF
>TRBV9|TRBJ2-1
CASSAVRYNEQFF
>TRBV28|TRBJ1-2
CASRSTGFGGYTF
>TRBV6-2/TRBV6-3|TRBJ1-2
CASSYPRTGTYGYTF
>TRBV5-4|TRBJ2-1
CASRAPGQGKNEQFF
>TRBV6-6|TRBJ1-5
CASSRFSSQFSNQPQHF
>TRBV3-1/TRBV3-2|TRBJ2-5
CASSPPLAGGGQETQYF
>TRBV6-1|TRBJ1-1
CASSERDSYTEAFF
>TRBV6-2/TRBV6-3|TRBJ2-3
CASSYSRLAGSTDTQYF
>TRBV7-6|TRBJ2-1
CAIRQVGDNEQFF
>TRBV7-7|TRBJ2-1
CASSPAQTSGGPSSYNEQFF
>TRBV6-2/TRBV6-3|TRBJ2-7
CASSSPGREAYEQYF
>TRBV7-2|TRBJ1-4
CASSLGQGVEKLFF
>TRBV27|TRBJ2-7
CASSLQSHYEQYF
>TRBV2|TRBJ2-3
CASSFRAGGRYGPDTQYF
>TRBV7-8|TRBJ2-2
CASSPQPTGELFF
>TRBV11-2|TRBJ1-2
CASSTGTGTRNYGYTF
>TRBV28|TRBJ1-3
CASRSFSVPGGGNTIYF
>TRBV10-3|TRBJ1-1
CAISGNGWLNEAFF
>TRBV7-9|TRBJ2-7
CASSRQTGGIWEQYF
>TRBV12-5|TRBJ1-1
CASGLVGRMNTEAFF
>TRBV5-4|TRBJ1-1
CASRFGSNTEAFF